The present T cell receptor (beta chain) was sequenced within a study of blood T cells in healthy people across ages. Sample-barcoded 5' priming and a J-beta primer mix drove a second PCR of about 7 to 12 cycles. TCRdb redid the calling of the 5' RACE reads with MiXCR, one entry per CDR3 protein. Here the sample spans under 1,000,000 distinct CDR3 sequences, around 34% being singletons. This clonotype showed up just a few times. CDR1 and CDR2 (germline): DFQATT, SNEGSKA (reference sequence). V was pared by 0 bases and J by 6 bases, with 14 bases between. This CDR3 has 14 amino acids. This TCR was sampled from a man aged 18-30 years in good health. This chain uses TRBV20-1 with TRBJ1-2; no definite D call. Sequenced input: blood. CDR3 sequence (DNA): TGCAGTGCTAGAGATGGGGAGGCAAGGGATGGCTACACCTTC. The encoded protein is CSARDGEARDGYTF.